The following is a T cell receptor (beta chain) sequence with its context. This sample was taken from a study of T cells in tuberculosis. Overall study: The T cells targeted glucose monomycolate, a mycobacterial lipid, via CD1B.

After thawing and overnight rest, PBMC were stained with GMM-loaded CD1B tetramer, viability dye and anti-CD3 for sorting. CD1B tetramers were loaded with Rhodococcus equi-derived C32 glucose monomycolate. Sequencing of TCR-alpha and TCR-beta chains was unpaired. Sequencing used immunoSEQ multiplex PCR; TCRdb keeps in-frame clones, though not all of them. The sample carries tens of thousands of clones, roughly 90% recorded once. The TCR originated in an adult woman with latent tuberculosis. Sequenced input: CD1b-GMM tetramer-negative cells sorted from PBMCs.

The chain's CDR3 is CASSPIMRQGAGGYTF. The CDR3 region has the DNA TGTGCCAGCAGCCCAATCATGAGGCAGGGGGCGGGTGGCTACACCTTC. The chain employs TRBV5-4 and TRBJ1-2, with TRBD1 matching over 8 bases. The V gene end was trimmed by 4 bases and the J gene end by 7 bases; junction bases not matched to a gene: 15. From germline, CDR1 is SGHNT and CDR2 YYREEE (reference sequence). The CDR3 has 16 residues.